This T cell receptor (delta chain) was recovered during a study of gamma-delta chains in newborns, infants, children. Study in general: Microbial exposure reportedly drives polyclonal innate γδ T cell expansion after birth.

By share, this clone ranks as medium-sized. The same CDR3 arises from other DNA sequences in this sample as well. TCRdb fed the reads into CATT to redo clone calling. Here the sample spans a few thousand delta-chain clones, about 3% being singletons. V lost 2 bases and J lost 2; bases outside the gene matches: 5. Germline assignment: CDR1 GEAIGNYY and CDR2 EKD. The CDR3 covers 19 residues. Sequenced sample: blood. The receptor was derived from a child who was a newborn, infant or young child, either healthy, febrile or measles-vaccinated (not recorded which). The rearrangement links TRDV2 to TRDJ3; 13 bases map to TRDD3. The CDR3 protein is CACDILGDTNTWDTRQMFF. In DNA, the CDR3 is TGTGCCTGTGACATACTGGGGGATACGAACACCTGGGACACCCGACAGATGTTTTTC.